The source of this T cell receptor beta chain is a study of blood T cells in healthy people across ages. For the second PCR, which ran for about 7 to 12 cycles, a sample-barcoded 5' primer and a J-beta primer mix were used. TCRdb itself ran the 5' RACE reads through MiXCR, one entry per CDR3 protein. The sample lists approximately 960,000 distinct CDR3 sequences, 29% occurring once. As to this clonotype: The junction shows a germline mismatch at one end, possibly a read error.

This CDR3 is built from 15 residues. The germline gives CDR1 SNHLY, CDR2 FYNNEI. These data were also filed under a second study, of T cells of mothers and their children.

The specimen sequenced was blood. This sequence joins TRBV2 and TRBJ2-6, with D perhaps TRBD1 or TRBD2 (7 bases each). The source is a woman aged 40 to 50 in good health. DNA for the CDR3: TGTGCCAGCAGAGACAGGGTGGCGGGGGCCAACGTCCGGACTTTC. Its protein product is CASRDRVAGANVRTF.